The T cell receptor (beta chain) under discussion was sequenced for a study of blood T cell repertoires in COVID-19. About the research overall: COVID-19 samples, acute and convalescent, were from the United States, Italy and Spain. PBMCs, B-cell-depleted T cells, or T cells provided the cDNA or gDNA that made up the material.

Remarks on this clone: The limits of the CDR3 on the DNA are not certain, so only TCRdb's listed CDR3 is given.

Seattle cases were enrolled at active infection and followed longitudinally. Authors' analysis steps: How many nucleated cells were present was estimated from reference gene primer amplification. TCRdb keeps only in-frame clones here, not all; method: immunoSEQ multiplex PCR. V and J calls and clone size are given by that table; D and trimming were obtained from the DNA. The profile covers just over 250,000 clones, with over 80% appearing a single time and about a tenth taken by the ten largest. The clonotype was recovered from a woman in her 70s with COVID-19, enrolled during active disease. Sequencing used peripheral blood.

CDR3 sequence reads: CASSSSTSGGDLAHTDTQYF. The chain is built from TRBV27 and TRBJ2-3; the table names TRBD2, a call not compared with the DNA. The CDR3 has 20 residues if both end residues are counted. Germline V lookup: CDR1 MNHEY, CDR2 SMNVEV (reference sequence).